This T cell receptor (beta chain) came from a study of shared clonotypes between healthy human individuals. Assay used: immunoSEQ multiplex PCR; TCRdb lists only in-frame clones, some missing. The sample has roughly 2.5 million clones; approximately 94% are singletons. Deletions cut 0 bases from V and 0 bases from J, with 12 bases between. This CDR3 has 17 amino acids. In germline, CDR1 is MNHNS, CDR2 SASEGT. The chain links TRBV6-1 to TRBJ1-5; D is unclear. The source material was naive CD4+ T cells sorted from blood. Subset specified: CD45RA+ positively selected. The clonotype originates from a man between 18 and 29 years old in good health. CDR3 sequence: CASSEALADNSNQPQHF. In nucleotides, the CDR3 is TGTGCCAGCAGTGAAGCGCTGGCGGATAATAGCAATCAGCCCCAGCATTTT.